This TCR beta chain appears in the sequencing data of a study of cytomegalovirus exposure and HLA in healthy donors. General study results and limits: Many donors carried some public TCRs, although rarity characterized most TCR sequences. Information on immune exposure was restricted to one variable (CMV serostatus). Apparent HLA restriction characterized most CMV-associated TCR beta chains in a later analysis. By HLA locus, TCR association rates varied in a later analysis, with DRB1 showing the most and HLA-C the fewest.

Remarks on this clone: Antigen specificity is unknown.

Vbeta (60) and Jbeta (13) primers were used in the PCR. Repertoires were generated with immunoSEQ multiplex PCR, while TCRdb's copy carries only in-frame clones and drops some. The top ten clones hold 4.8% of a sample with 150,000 to 200,000 clones, under 90% of them seen once. Germline CDR1 MNHNS, CDR2 SASEGT. The V end lost 4 bases, the J end lost 6 bases, and 10 bases lay between the germline ends. This CDR3 has 13 amino acids. The rearrangement uses TRBV6-1 and TRBJ2-4; D may be TRBD1 (5 bases). Source material: PBMCs. The clonotype originates from a young man in good health and CMV-seronegative. DNA for the CDR3: TGTGCCAGCAGTGCACCAGGGATAAACATTCAGTACTTC. It is translated as CASSAPGINIQYF.